The text below deals with one T cell receptor (beta chain). This entry belongs to a study of radiation and T cells in renal cell carcinoma. Sequenced by immunoSEQ multiplex PCR; TCRdb stores in-frame clones only, minus some. This sample has about 59,000 clones; just under 80% occur once, and the top ten carry roughly 8%. V lost 5 bases to trimming and J lost 1 base, with 8 bases between them. The CDR3 runs to 13 residues. Germline V gives CDR1 MRHNA, CDR2 SNTAGT. Time point denoted: baseline pretreatment blood. Noted treatment: 15 Gy SBRT to primary tumor, nephrectomy 4 weeks later. Serial blood draws occurred at baseline and 2 and 4 weeks post-SBRT.

The material sequenced was blood, taken from a patient whose treatment included radiotherapy and nephrectomy. This clonotype was sampled from a man aged 55 to 70 with renal cell carcinoma. The gene calls are TRBV6-4 and TRBJ1-1; the D gene is possibly TRBD1 (5 bases). CDR3 sequence (DNA): TGTGCCAGCAGTTCTACAGGGAACACTGAAGCTTTCTTT. It codes for CASSSTGNTEAFF.